The present TCR beta chain was sequenced within a study of blood T cell repertoires in COVID-19. The CDR3 has 12 residues. Looked up from germline, CDR1 is MDHEN and CDR2 is SYDVKM. Trimming cost V 3 bases and J 11 bases, with 13 bases left between them. Method: immunoSEQ multiplex PCR; TCRdb's copy keeps in-frame clones and lacks some. Of nearly 400,000 clones in the sample, 85% to 90% were seen once. The source of this sequence is a woman aged 25 to 45 who had recovered from COVID-19. Material: PBMCs or T cells enriched from blood (not recorded which). The chain joins TRBV28 to TRBJ1-1, with D maybe TRBD1 (5 bases). CDR3 in amino acids: CASSFLGPTAFF. The CDR3 DNA reads as TGTGCCAGCAGTTTCTTGGGGCCCACTGCTTTCTTT.